The 30 T cell receptor beta chains below all came from one sample that was sequenced in a study of shared clonotypes between healthy human individuals. Repertoires were generated with immunoSEQ multiplex PCR, while TCRdb's copy carries only in-frame clones and drops some. This sample carries about 1 million clones, roughly 80% of them seen once, and the ten largest clones take 1.4% to 1.5%. Sequencing was done on a sample of memory CD4+ T cells sorted from blood. Subset of the sample: CD45RA-negative fraction. These TCRs come from a man between 18 and 35 years old in good health.

Details on this clone: A single base separates this from a much larger clone, so it may be a read error. This chain uses TRBV4-1 with TRBJ1-4, with D possibly matching TRBD1 (5 bases). This CDR3 comprises 17 residues. V lost 5 bases, J lost 3 bases, and 19 bases lay in between. Germline V gene lookup returns CDR1 MGHRA and CDR2 YSYEKL. The CDR3 DNA follows: TGCGCCAGCAGCTCTCTAGGGGTTGCAGGGCCTAATGAAAAACTGTTTTTT. Encoded protein: CASSSLGVAGPNEKLFF.

This clone has more than one count but fewer than ten. J is TRBJ1-6 and V is TRBV27; 8 positions match TRBD1. The V gene end was trimmed by 5 bases and the J gene end by 6 bases; junction bases not matched to a gene: 9. This CDR3 region has 16 residues. The germline gives CDR1 MNHEY, CDR2 SMNVEV (reference sequence). As DNA, the CDR3 is TGTGCCAGCAGTCTCCTTCGGACAGGGCCTAATTCACCCCTCCACTTT. Amino acids: CASSLLRTGPNSPLHF.

CDR3 in amino acids: CAIRKFGGPTGSDTEAFF. The DNA of the CDR3 is TGTGCCATCAGGAAGTTTGGGGGACCAACAGGGAGTGACACTGAAGCTTTCTTT. V gene TRBV10-3 combines with J gene TRBJ1-1, with a possible D match to TRBD1 (6 bases). The germline V gene encodes CDR1 ENHRY and CDR2 SYGVKD. With 6 bases removed from V and 3 bases from J, the gap between germline ends came to 26 bases. The CDR3 covers 18 residues.

The chain combines TRBV11-3 with TRBJ2-1; D uncertain. The CDR3 loop spans 16 amino acids. In germline, CDR1 is SGHNT, CDR2 YENEEA. V gave up 4 bases and J gave up 3 bases, with 16 bases separating them. CDR3: CASSSGPNPGYNEQFF. In DNA, the CDR3 is TGTGCCAGCAGCTCCGGGCCAAACCCGGGCTACAATGAGCAGTTCTTC.

V usage is TRBV5-1 and J usage is TRBJ2-7; D unresolved. The CDR3 length is 15 residues. V shed 5 bases and J shed 4 bases, with 19 bases lying between them. CDR1 and CDR2 (germline): SGHRS, YFSETQ. This CDR3 reads CASRPEIGRAYEQYF. The CDR3 nucleotides read TGCGCCAGCAGACCTGAAATCGGACGGGCTTACGAGCAGTACTTC.

The chain joins TRBV27 to TRBJ1-6; 7 bases align to TRBD1. The CDR3 covers 18 residues. V trimming: 5 bases; J trimming: 0 bases; junction bases outside the gene matches: 10. Looked up from germline, CDR1 is MNHEY and CDR2 is SMNVEV (reference sequence). In nucleotides, the CDR3 is TGTGCCAGCAGTCTCAGGGGGTTCCCGAGCTCCTATAATTCACCCCTCCACTTT. It translates to CASSLRGFPSSYNSPLHF.

This clone was detected only a few times. The chain links TRBV9 to TRBJ2-1, with D perhaps TRBD1 or TRBD2 (5 bases each). The V end lost 1 base, the J end lost 7 bases, and 12 bases lay between the germline ends. Germline CDR1 and CDR2: SGDLS and YYNGEE. This CDR3 is built from 14 residues. CDR3: CASSVNGAKNEQFF. CDR3 in DNA: TGTGCCAGCAGCGTAAACGGGGCTAAGAATGAGCAGTTCTTC.

This chain joins TRBV7-3 and TRBJ2-7, with unresolved D. CDR3 length: 8 residues. Germline CDR1 is SGHTA and CDR2 is FQGTGA. The CDR3 is CASSLPGV. CDR3 nucleotides: TGTGCCAGCAGCCTTCCAGGCGTC.

J is TRBJ2-2 and V is TRBV18; 7 nucleotides line up with TRBD1. This CDR3 comprises 14 residues. Germline CDR1 and CDR2: KGHSH and LQKENI. V lost 4 bases and J lost 1; bases outside the gene matches: 0. The CDR3 reads CASSRQGNTGELFF. In DNA form, the CDR3 reads TGTGCCAGCTCACGACAGGGGAACACCGGGGAGCTGTTTTTT.

The table lists this clone with a few counts. The chain is built from TRBV13 and TRBJ1-3; D unclear. Looked up from germline, CDR1 is PRHDT and CDR2 is FYEKMQ (reference sequence). V was trimmed by 5 bases and J by 4 bases, leaving 9 bases between them. This CDR3 spans 13 amino acids. The CDR3 sequence is CASSPRRGNTIYF. CDR3 nucleotides: TGTGCCAGCAGCCCCCGACGGGGAAACACCATATATTTT. The full variable domain, its missing parts supplied by reference TRBV13 and TRBJ1-3, is AAGVIQSPRHLIKEKRETATLKCYPIPRHDTVYWYQQGPGQDPQFLISFYEKMQSDKGSIPDRFSAQQFSDYHSELNMSSLELGDSALYFCASSPRRGNTIYFGEGSWLTVV.

The rearrangement uses TRBV4-3 and TRBJ2-1, with 7 bases matching TRBD2. Per the germline V gene, CDR1 is LGHNA and CDR2 is YSLEER. The CDR3 length is 15 residues. The V and J ends lost 4 bases and 3 bases, in that order; junction bases with no gene match: 6. The CDR3 DNA follows: TGCGCCAGCAGCCGAGAGCGGGATTTCTACAATGAGCAGTTCTTC. Its protein is CASSRERDFYNEQFF.

This clone was seen a single time. The chain has TRBV19 and TRBJ1-5; 9 nucleotides match TRBD1. The J segment lost 9 bases and the V segment lost 4 bases, leaving 1 base of the junction unmatched. The CDR3 consists of 12 residues. CDR1 and CDR2 (germline): LNHDA, SQIVND (reference sequence). CDR3 region: CASSTDRGPQHF. The CDR3 DNA reads TGTGCCAGTAGTACGGACAGGGGGCCCCAGCATTTT.

V and J are TRBV7-8 and TRBJ1-2; D is undetermined. V gave up 4 bases and J gave up 4 bases, with 13 bases separating them. The CDR3 is made up of 14 amino acids. Germline V lookup: CDR1 SGHVS, CDR2 FQNEAQ. The CDR3: CASSSIAELYGYTF. CDR3 DNA: TGTGCCAGCAGCTCCATAGCGGAACTCTATGGCTACACCTTC.

This clone was observed a single time. The rearrangement joins TRBV5-1 to TRBJ2-5, with D perhaps TRBD1 or TRBD2 (7 bases each). V gave up 4 bases and J gave up 5 bases, with 18 bases separating them. In germline, CDR1 is SGHRS, CDR2 YFSETQ. The CDR3 totals 15 residues. DNA for the CDR3: TGCGCCAGCAGCCAAGGGACAGCCGGGGGGGAGACCCAGTACTTC. Amino acids: CASSQGTAGGETQYF.

This clone appeared a single time. The gene calls are TRBV7-2 and TRBJ2-4, with 8 bases that match TRBD1. Looked up from germline, CDR1 is SGHTA and CDR2 is FQGNSA. The CDR3 contains 17 residues. V trimming: 4 bases; J trimming: 0 bases; junction bases outside the gene matches: 8. As DNA, the CDR3 is TGTGCCAGCAGCTACCGACAGGGGACCCTAGCCAAAAACATTCAGTACTTC. It specifies CASSYRQGTLAKNIQYF.

Comment on this clone: A far larger clone differs by one base, so this is likely a read error. The chain uses TRBV6-1 and TRBJ1-4; 7 nucleotides align to TRBD1. The CDR3 loop spans 14 amino acids. Losses at the gene ends were 6 bases for V and 3 bases for J; bases not matched to a gene: 4. Germline-derived CDR1 and CDR2 are MNHNS and SASEGT. The CDR3 protein is CASSQQGSNEKLFF. DNA for the CDR3: TGTGCCAGCAGCCAACAGGGGTCTAATGAAAAACTGTTTTTT.

Only one count was recorded for this clone. This sequence joins TRBV19 and TRBJ2-1; 10 bases agree with TRBD1. V shed 6 bases, J shed 3 bases, and the junction held 8 bases outside the gene matches. In germline, CDR1 is LNHDA, CDR2 SQIVND (reference sequence). The CDR3 is 16 residues long. The CDR3: CASSRTGGSLYNEQFF. The CDR3 DNA sequence: TGTGCCAGTAGCCGGACAGGGGGGTCCCTCTACAATGAGCAGTTCTTC.

The rearrangement joins TRBV11-3 to TRBJ2-7; the D gene is possibly TRBD1 (5 bases). The CDR3 spans 15 residues. V lost 0 bases and J 1 base, leaving 10 bases between the germline ends. The germline gives CDR1 SGHNT, CDR2 YENEEA. The CDR3 DNA reads as TGTGCCAGCAGCTTAGACGCAGGGCTTTCCTACGAGCAGTACTTC. This translates into CASSLDAGLSYEQYF.

The chain uses TRBV6-1 and TRBJ2-2, with TRBD2 as a possible D gene (6 bases). Germline V CDR1 and CDR2: MNHNS, SASEGT. This CDR3 has 16 amino acids. The V gene lost 4 bases and the J gene lost 0 bases, with 12 bases spanning the gap. This chain's CDR3 is CASSVPAGTNTGELFF. The CDR3 DNA is TGTGCCAGCAGTGTCCCAGCGGGTACGAACACCGGGGAGCTGTTTTTT.

The chain carries TRBV11-2 and TRBJ2-1; D may be TRBD1 or TRBD2 (6 bases each). Trimming pared 1 base from V and 7 bases from J, leaving 17 bases between. The CDR3 runs to 16 residues. Looked up from germline, CDR1 is SGHAT and CDR2 is FQNNGV. DNA of the CDR3: TGTGCCAGCAGCTTAGGCGGGACAACCGGGACTAATGAGCAGTTCTTC. Translated, it gives CASSLGGTTGTNEQFF.

This chain connects TRBV2 to TRBJ2-7; 8 bases align to TRBD1. With 4 bases clipped from V and 6 bases from J, the junction kept 5 bases outside the gene matches. The CDR3 length is 13 residues. The germline CDR1 and CDR2 sequences are SNHLY and FYNNEI. DNA for the CDR3: TGTGCCAGCAGTGTGACAGGGGAAGGCGAGCAGTACTTC. It yields the protein CASSVTGEGEQYF. The whole variable domain, remainder taken from reference TRBV2 and TRBJ2-7, is EPEVTQTPSHQVTQMGQEVILRCVPISNHLYFYWYRQILGQKVEFLVSFYNNEISEKSEIFDDQFSVERPDGSNFTLKIRSTKLEDSAMYFCASSVTGEGEQYFGPGTRLTVT.

V is TRBV5-6 and J is TRBJ1-2; TRBD1 might be the D (6 bases). Trimming shortened V by 2 bases and J by 8 bases, and 16 bases separated the two germline ends. The germline V gene has CDR1 SGHDT and CDR2 YYEEEE. The CDR3 runs 14 residues. CDR3 nucleotide sequence: TGTGCCAGCAGCTTTTCAGGGGTCGTTGGCGGCTACACCTTC. Amino acids: CASSFSGVVGGYTF. The entire variable domain, with the rest obtained from reference TRBV5-6 and TRBJ1-2, is as follows: DAGVTQSPTHLIKTRGQQVTLRCSPKSGHDTVSWYQQALGQGPQFIFQYYEEEERQRGNFPDRFSGHQFPNYSSELNVNALLLGDSALYLCASSFSGVVGGYTFGSGTRLTVV.

The V call is TRBV6-5, the J call TRBJ1-5, with D hard to call. V gave up 5 bases and J gave up 1 base, with 9 bases separating them. Germline CDR1 MNHEY, CDR2 SVGAGI. The CDR3 length is 14 residues. CDR3 sequence: CASSVGGSNQPQHF. CDR3 in DNA: TGTGCCAGCAGTGTCGGAGGGAGCAATCAGCCCCAGCATTTT.

This clone was observed at least ten times. The chain employs TRBV7-2 and TRBJ2-5, with a tentative D call TRBD2 (6 bases). V was pared by 5 bases and J by 5 bases, with 18 bases between. This CDR3 is 15 amino acids long. The germline V gene has CDR1 SGHTA and CDR2 FQGNSA. The CDR3 bases are TGTGCCAGCAGCGCGGGTCTCCCTGGGGGGGAGACCCAGTACTTC. Encoded protein: CASSAGLPGGETQYF.

This clone was observed a few times. V usage is TRBV5-1 and J usage is TRBJ2-5; TRBD2 matches at 8 bases. CDR3 length: 13 amino acids. The V gene's germline CDR1 is SGHRS and CDR2 YFSETQ. V lost 3 bases and J lost 5; bases outside the gene matches: 3. The CDR3 nucleotides read TGCGCCAGCAGCTGGACTAGCCCCGAGACCCAGTACTTC. Protein: CASSWTSPETQYF.

The chain has TRBV30 and TRBJ1-4, with unresolved D. Trimming shortened V by 1 base and J by 8 bases, and 14 bases separated the two germline ends. CDR1 is GTSNPN, CDR2 SVGIG, per germline (reference sequence). The CDR3 sequence is 14 residues long. The CDR3 region is CAWSGQSLLEKLFF. In DNA, the CDR3 is TGTGCCTGGAGTGGGCAGTCACTCTTAGAAAAACTGTTTTTT.

This chain uses TRBV5-3 with TRBJ2-5; TRBD2 might be the D (7 bases). TRBV5-3 is noted as an ORF with a role that remains uncertain. Trimming took 4 bases from V and 1 from J, leaving 17 bases between them. The CDR3 spans 16 residues. CDR3 sequence (DNA): TGTGCCAGAAGCCCCGGGGAGGGGGTTGGCCAAGAGACCCAGTACTTC. Residues: CARSPGEGVGQETQYF.

This chain joins TRBV7-8 and TRBJ1-2; 9 nucleotides agree with TRBD1. The CDR3 is 14 residues long. CDR1 and CDR2 from the germline V gene are SGHVS and FQNEAQ. V shed 5 bases and J 8 bases; nucleotides not matched to a gene: 9. Written as DNA, the CDR3 is TGTGCCAGCAGCCAGAGACAGGGGGTGGAAGGCTACACCTTC. Translated: CASSQRQGVEGYTF.

The rearrangement uses TRBV6-6 and TRBJ1-6; maybe TRBD1 (6 bases). Per the germline V gene, CDR1 is MNHNY and CDR2 is SVGAGI (reference sequence). CDR3 size: 12 residues. Trimming shortened V by 8 bases and J by 8 bases, and 10 bases separated the two germline ends. The CDR3 DNA is TGTGCCAGCCAAGAGGGGGATTCACCCCTCCACTTT. It translates to CASQEGDSPLHF.

V usage is TRBV4-3 and J usage is TRBJ2-7; D is uncertain. CDR1 and CDR2 from the germline V gene are LGHNA and YSLEER. This CDR3 is 14 amino acids long. V was pared by 4 bases and J by 0 bases, with 10 bases between. The chain's CDR3 is CASSPLASSYEQYF. CDR3 DNA: TGCGCCAGCAGCCCCTTGGCCAGCTCCTACGAGCAGTACTTC.